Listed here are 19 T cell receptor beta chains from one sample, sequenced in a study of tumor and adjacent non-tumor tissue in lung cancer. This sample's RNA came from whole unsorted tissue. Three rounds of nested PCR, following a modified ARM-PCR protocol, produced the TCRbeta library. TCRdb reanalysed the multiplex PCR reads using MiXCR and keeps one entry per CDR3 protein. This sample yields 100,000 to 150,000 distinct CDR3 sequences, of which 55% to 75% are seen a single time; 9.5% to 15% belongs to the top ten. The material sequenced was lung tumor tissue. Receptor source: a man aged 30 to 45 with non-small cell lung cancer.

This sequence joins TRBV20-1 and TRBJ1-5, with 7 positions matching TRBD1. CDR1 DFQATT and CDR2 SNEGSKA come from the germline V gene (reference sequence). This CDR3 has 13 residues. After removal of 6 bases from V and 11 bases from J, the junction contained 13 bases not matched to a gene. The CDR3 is CSAPGRGSSAQHF. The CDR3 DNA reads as TGCAGTGCCCCCGGCAGGGGGTCATCAGCCCAGCATTTT.

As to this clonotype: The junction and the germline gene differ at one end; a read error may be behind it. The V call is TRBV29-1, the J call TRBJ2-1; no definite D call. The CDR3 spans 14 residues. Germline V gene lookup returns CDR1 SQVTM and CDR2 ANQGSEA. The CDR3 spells CSVEDGKGWYDQFF. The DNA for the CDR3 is TGCAGCGTCGAAGACGGCAAGGGATGGTATGATCAGTTCTTC.

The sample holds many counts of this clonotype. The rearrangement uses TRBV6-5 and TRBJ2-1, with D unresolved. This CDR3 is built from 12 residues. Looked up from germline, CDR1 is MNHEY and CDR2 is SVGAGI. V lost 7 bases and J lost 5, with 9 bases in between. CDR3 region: CASTKWDNEQFF. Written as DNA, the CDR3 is TGTGCCAGCACCAAGTGGGACAATGAGCAGTTCTTC.

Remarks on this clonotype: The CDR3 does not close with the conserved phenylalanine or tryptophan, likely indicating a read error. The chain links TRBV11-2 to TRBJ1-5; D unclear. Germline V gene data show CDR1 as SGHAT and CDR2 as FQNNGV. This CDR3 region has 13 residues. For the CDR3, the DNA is TGTGCCAGCAGCTTAACCGGGAATCAGCCTCAGCATTGT. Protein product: CASSLTGNQPQHC.

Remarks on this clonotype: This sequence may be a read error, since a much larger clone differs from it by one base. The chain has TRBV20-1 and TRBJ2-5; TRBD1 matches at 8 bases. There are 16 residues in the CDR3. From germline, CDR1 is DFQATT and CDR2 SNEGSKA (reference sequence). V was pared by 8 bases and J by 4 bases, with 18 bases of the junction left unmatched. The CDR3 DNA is TGCAGTACTATCGGATCAGGGACAGGCTTAATAGAGACCCAGTACTTC. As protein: CSTIGSGTGLIETQYF.

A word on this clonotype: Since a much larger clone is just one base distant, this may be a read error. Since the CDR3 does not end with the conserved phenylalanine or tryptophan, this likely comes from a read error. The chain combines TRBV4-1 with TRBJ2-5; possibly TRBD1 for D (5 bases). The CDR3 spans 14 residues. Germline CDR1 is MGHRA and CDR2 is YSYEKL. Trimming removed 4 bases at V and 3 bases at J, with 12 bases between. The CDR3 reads CASSPGQKEETQYL. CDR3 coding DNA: TGCGCCAGCAGCCCAGGGCAGAAAGAAGAGACCCAGTACTTG.

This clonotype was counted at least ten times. CDR3 coding DNA: TGTGCCAGCAGGACTAACGAAGTTGGTGAGCAGTTCTTC. It specifies CASRTNEVGEQFF. The chain recombines TRBV6-2 or TRBV6-3 with TRBJ2-1, with D tentatively TRBD2 (5 bases). Trimming took off 6 bases at V and 9 bases at J, with 15 bases between the two ends. Germline CDR1 MNHEY, CDR2 SVGEGT. CDR3 length: 13 amino acids.

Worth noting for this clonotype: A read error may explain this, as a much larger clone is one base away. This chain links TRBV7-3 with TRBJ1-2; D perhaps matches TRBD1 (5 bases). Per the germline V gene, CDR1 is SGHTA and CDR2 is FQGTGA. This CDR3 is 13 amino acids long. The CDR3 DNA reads TGTGCCAACAGCCGGGGCGCAGGCTATGGCTACACCTTC. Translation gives CANSRGAGYGYTF.

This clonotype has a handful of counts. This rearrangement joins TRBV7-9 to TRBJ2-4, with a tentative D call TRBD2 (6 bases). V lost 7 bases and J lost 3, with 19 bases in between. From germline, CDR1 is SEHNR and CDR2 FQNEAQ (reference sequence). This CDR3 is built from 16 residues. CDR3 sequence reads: CASTPTSSLSKNIQYF. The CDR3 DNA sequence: TGTGCCAGCACCCCGACTAGTTCTTTGAGCAAAAACATTCAGTACTTC.

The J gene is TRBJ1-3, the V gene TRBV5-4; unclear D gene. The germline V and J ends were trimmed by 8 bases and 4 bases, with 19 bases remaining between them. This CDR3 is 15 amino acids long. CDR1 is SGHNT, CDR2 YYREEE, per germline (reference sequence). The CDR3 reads CASQDELILGNTIYF. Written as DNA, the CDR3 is TGTGCCAGTCAGGACGAGTTAATTCTCGGAAACACCATATATTTT.

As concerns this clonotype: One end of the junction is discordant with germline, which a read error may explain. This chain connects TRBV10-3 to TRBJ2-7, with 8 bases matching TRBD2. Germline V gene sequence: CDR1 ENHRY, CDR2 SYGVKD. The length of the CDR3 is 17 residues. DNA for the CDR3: TGCGCCATCAGTGGGTCGGCGGGACCAGCGGGGGACTACGAGCAGTACTTC. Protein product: CAISGSAGPAGDYEQYF.

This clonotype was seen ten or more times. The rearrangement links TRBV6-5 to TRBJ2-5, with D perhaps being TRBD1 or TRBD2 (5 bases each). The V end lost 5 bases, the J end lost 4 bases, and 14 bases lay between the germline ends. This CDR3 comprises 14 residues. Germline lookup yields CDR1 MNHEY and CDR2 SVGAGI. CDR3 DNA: TGTGCCAGCAGTATAGGGGTGAGCGGAGAGACCCAGTACTTC. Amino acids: CASSIGVSGETQYF.

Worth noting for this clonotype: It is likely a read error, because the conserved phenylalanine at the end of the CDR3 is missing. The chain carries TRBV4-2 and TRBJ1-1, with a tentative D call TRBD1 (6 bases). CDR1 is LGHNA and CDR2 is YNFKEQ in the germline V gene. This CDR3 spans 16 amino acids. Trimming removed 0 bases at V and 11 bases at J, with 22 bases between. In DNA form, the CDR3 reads TGTGCCAGCAGCCAAGAAGTCCTTGGGGGGCGGGTTGAGGCTTTCTTG. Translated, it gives CASSQEVLGGRVEAFL.

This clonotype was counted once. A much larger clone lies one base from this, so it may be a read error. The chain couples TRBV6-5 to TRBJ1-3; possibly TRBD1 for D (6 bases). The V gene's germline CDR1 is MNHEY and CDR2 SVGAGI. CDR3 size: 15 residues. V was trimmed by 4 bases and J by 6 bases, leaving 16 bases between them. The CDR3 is CASSSSTGLPNTIYF. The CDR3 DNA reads TGTGCCAGCAGTTCCTCGACAGGCCTTCCAAACACCATATATTTT.

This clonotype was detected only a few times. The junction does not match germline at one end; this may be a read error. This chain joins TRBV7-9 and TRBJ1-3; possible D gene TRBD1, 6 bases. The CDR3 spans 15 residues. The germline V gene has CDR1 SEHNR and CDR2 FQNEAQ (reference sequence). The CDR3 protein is CASSLASTGGNAIYF. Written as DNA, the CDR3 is TGTGCCAGCAGTTTAGCGTCGACAGGTGGAAACGCCATATATTTT.

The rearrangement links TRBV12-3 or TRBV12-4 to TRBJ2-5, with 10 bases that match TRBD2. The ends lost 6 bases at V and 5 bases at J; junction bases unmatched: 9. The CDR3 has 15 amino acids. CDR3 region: CASSSQRGGDETQYF. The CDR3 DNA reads TGTGCCAGCAGCTCACAGCGGGGGGGTGACGAGACCCAGTACTTC.

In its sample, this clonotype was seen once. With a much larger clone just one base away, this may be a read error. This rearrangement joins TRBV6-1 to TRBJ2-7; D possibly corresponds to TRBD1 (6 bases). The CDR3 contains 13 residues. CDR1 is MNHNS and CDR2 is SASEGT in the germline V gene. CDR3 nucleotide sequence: TGTGCCAGCAGTATGGAACAGGGTTACGAGAAGTACTTC. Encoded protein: CASSMEQGYEKYF.

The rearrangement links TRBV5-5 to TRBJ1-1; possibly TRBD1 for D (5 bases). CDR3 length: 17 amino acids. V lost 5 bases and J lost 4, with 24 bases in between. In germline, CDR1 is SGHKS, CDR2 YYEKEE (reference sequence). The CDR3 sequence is CASSRDEYSCLRTEAFF. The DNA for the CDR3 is TGTGCCAGCAGTCGGGACGAGTACTCCTGCCTGCGCACTGAAGCTTTCTTT.

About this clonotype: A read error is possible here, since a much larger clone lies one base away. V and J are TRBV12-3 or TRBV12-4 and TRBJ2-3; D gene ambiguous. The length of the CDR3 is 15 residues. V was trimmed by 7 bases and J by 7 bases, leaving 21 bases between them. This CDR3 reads CASNSSRVSSNTQYF. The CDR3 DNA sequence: TGTGCCAGCAATTCAAGTAGGGTGTCCTCTAATACGCAGTATTTT.